Following are 31 T cell receptor beta chains from one sample sequenced in a study of T cell responses to AZD1222 COVID-19 vaccine. The data were produced by immunoSEQ multiplex PCR, yet TCRdb's version contains in-frame clones alone and is incomplete. Among 90,000 to 150,000 clones, under 90% were seen once, and the ten largest hold about 4.5%. Source: peripheral blood, taken on day 0 of AZD1222 vaccination. All receptors derive from an adult in good health.

V gene TRBV3-1 (or the pseudogene TRBV3-2) combines with J gene TRBJ1-2; 9 nucleotides agree with TRBD1. Germline V gene lookup returns CDR1 LGHDT and CDR2 YNNKEL (reference sequence). The trim removed 4 bases at V and 4 bases at J, leaving 10 bases unmatched. This CDR3 spans 16 amino acids. The CDR3 region has the DNA TGTGCCAGCAGCCCAAACCAGGGACAGGGCACCTATGGCTACACCTTC. The encoded protein is CASSPNQGQGTYGYTF.

This rearrangement joins TRBV19 to TRBJ1-6, with 7 bases that match TRBD1. Germline V gene sequence: CDR1 LNHDA, CDR2 SQIVND (reference sequence). V gave up 3 bases and J gave up 7 bases; unmatched junction bases: 3. The CDR3 runs to 14 residues. The CDR3 DNA follows: TGTGCCAGTAGTATGGACAGGACCAATTCACCCCTCCACTTT. This sequence encodes CASSMDRTNSPLHF.

The chain carries TRBV7-2 and TRBJ1-5; D call uncertain. Germline V lookup: CDR1 SGHTA, CDR2 FQGNSA. This CDR3 has 15 amino acids. The V end was cut by 1 base, the J end by 6 bases, with 13 bases between. For the CDR3, the DNA is TGTGCCAGCAGCTTAGTCGCGGGTTTAGGTCAGCCCCAGCATTTT. This sequence encodes CASSLVAGLGQPQHF.

The genes are TRBV2 and TRBJ1-2; D call uncertain. The CDR3 loop spans 15 amino acids. In germline, CDR1 is SNHLY, CDR2 FYNNEI. Deletions cut 7 bases from V and 0 bases from J, with 15 bases between. CDR3 residues: CASNPGGRANYGYTF. CDR3 in DNA: TGTGCCAGCAACCCGGGCGGAAGGGCTAACTATGGCTACACCTTC.

The chain uses TRBV30 and TRBJ2-1, with D possibly matching TRBD1 (6 bases). Looked up from germline, CDR1 is GTSNPN and CDR2 is SVGIG (reference sequence). The CDR3 contains 12 residues. Trimming shortened V by 3 bases and J by 8 bases, and 11 bases separated the two germline ends. The DNA for the CDR3 is TGTGCCTGGAGCCCCAGGGGCCATGAGCAGTTCTTC. This sequence encodes CAWSPRGHEQFF.

V usage is TRBV18 and J usage is TRBJ2-7, with TRBD2 matching over 7 bases. The CDR3 has 15 amino acids. Per the germline V gene, CDR1 is KGHSH and CDR2 is LQKENI. V was pared by 1 base and J by 1 base, with 4 bases of the junction left unmatched. The chain's CDR3 is CASSPRGTTSYEQYF. The CDR3 nucleotides are TGTGCCAGCTCACCACGGGGGACTACATCCTACGAGCAGTACTTC.

The chain carries TRBV10-3 and TRBJ2-7, with 13 bases matching TRBD2. J lost 0 bases, V lost 5 bases, and 13 bases had no gene match. CDR3 size: 19 residues. Germline assignment: CDR1 ENHRY and CDR2 SYGVKD. Written as DNA, the CDR3 is TGTGCCATCAGTAATCCCTTGACTAGCGGGAGGCCGAGCTCCTACGAGCAGTACTTC. The encoded protein is CAISNPLTSGRPSSYEQYF.

V usage is TRBV27 and J usage is TRBJ1-1, with TRBD1 identical over 8 bases. Trimming at V came to 4 bases and at J to 4 bases, leaving 8 bases not matched to a gene. This CDR3 spans 15 amino acids. Germline V gene data show CDR1 as MNHEY and CDR2 as SMNVEV (reference sequence). CDR3 nucleotide sequence: TGTGCCAGCAGTTACGGCAGGGGGCGAGGCACTGAAGCTTTCTTT. This codes for CASSYGRGRGTEAFF.

The chain links TRBV29-1 to TRBJ2-5; D is perhaps TRBD2 (6 bases). With 6 bases removed from V and 4 bases from J, the gap between germline ends came to 18 bases. The CDR3 runs to 14 residues. CDR1 SQVTM and CDR2 ANQGSEA come from the germline V gene. For the CDR3, the DNA is TGCAGCGTGGGGAGAACTAGCTCTGCAGAGACCCAGTACTTC. Protein product: CSVGRTSSAETQYF.

The chain recombines TRBV18 with TRBJ2-1; no reliable D call. The CDR3 sequence is 11 residues long. The germline gives CDR1 KGHSH, CDR2 LQKENI. Trimming stripped 2 bases from V and 8 bases from J, with 4 bases between. CDR3 bases: TGTGCCAGCTCACCAAATGATGAGCAGTTCTTC. It encodes CASSPNDEQFF.

The genes are TRBV13 and TRBJ2-3, with D perhaps being TRBD1 or TRBD2 (5 bases each). The CDR3 has 18 amino acids. Trimming took off 5 bases at V and 1 base at J, with 22 bases between the two ends. The germline V gene has CDR1 PRHDT and CDR2 FYEKMQ (reference sequence). The CDR3 DNA follows: TGTGCCAGCAGCCTAGCCCGGCCCCCGGGACGCGGCACAGATACGCAGTATTTT. As protein: CASSLARPPGRGTDTQYF.

The chain couples TRBV28 to TRBJ1-2; weak D call: TRBD1 (5 bases). The CDR3 spans 14 residues. V dropped 3 bases and J dropped 5 bases, with 13 bases sitting between them. The germline V gene encodes CDR1 MDHEN and CDR2 SYDVKM. CDR3 DNA: TGTGCCAGCAGTTTGGTGCAGGGCCCTTATGGCTACACCTTC. Its protein product is CASSLVQGPYGYTF.

CDR3 sequence: CASSLAMEWGTSGAQAYEQYF. The CDR3 DNA follows: TGTGCCAGCAGCTTAGCGATGGAATGGGGGACTAGCGGAGCCCAGGCCTACGAGCAGTACTTC. The chain is built from TRBV7-6 and TRBJ2-7; TRBD2 aligns across 11 bases. Trimming removed 0 bases from V and 2 bases from J; junction bases left unmatched: 18. The CDR3 covers 21 residues. Germline V gives CDR1 SGHVS, CDR2 FNYEAQ.

The chain employs TRBV2 and TRBJ2-1; TRBD1 aligns across 8 bases. The CDR3 contains 15 residues. Germline CDR1 is SNHLY and CDR2 is FYNNEI. Trimming at V came to 6 bases and at J to 0 bases, leaving 4 bases not matched to a gene. CDR3 amino acids: CASSSDRGSYNEQFF. CDR3 sequence (DNA): TGTGCCAGCAGCTCAGACAGGGGCTCCTACAATGAGCAGTTCTTC.

The V call is TRBV4-1, the J call TRBJ1-3, with D unresolved. Trimming cost V 1 base and J 8 bases, with 9 bases left between them. This CDR3 is built from 13 residues. Per the germline V gene, CDR1 is MGHRA and CDR2 is YSYEKL. The CDR3 region is CASSQGRRDTIYF. The CDR3, as DNA: TGCGCCAGCAGCCAAGGTCGACGGGACACCATATATTTT.

The V and J genes are TRBV19 and TRBJ1-3; possibly TRBD1 for D (5 bases). CDR1 and CDR2 from the germline V gene are LNHDA and SQIVND (reference sequence). The CDR3 sequence is 14 residues long. Between the trimmed V and J ends, which lost 3 bases and 2 bases, there was a span of 8 bases. The CDR3 loop is CASSMGQAGNTIYF. The CDR3 nucleotides are TGTGCCAGTAGTATGGGGCAAGCTGGAAACACCATATATTTT.

A word on this clone: The same CDR3 arises from other DNA sequences in this sample as well. The V gene is TRBV28, the J gene TRBJ1-6; 7 positions match TRBD1. The length of the CDR3 is 14 residues. The germline V gene has CDR1 MDHEN and CDR2 SYDVKM. V was pared by 0 bases and J by 8 bases, with 1 base of the junction left unmatched. The CDR3 loop reads CASSLWQGDSPLHF. In DNA form, the CDR3 reads TGTGCCAGCAGTTTATGGCAGGGGGATTCACCCCTCCACTTT.

This chain connects TRBV6-1 to TRBJ2-1; 16 positions match TRBD2. The germline V gene encodes CDR1 MNHNS and CDR2 SASEGT. CDR3 length equals 17 residues. V was pared by 0 bases and J by 10 bases, with 6 bases of the junction left unmatched. CDR3 region: CASSEAGTSGRVGEQFF. The CDR3 coding sequence is TGTGCCAGCAGTGAAGCCGGGACTAGCGGGAGGGTAGGGGAGCAGTTCTTC.

V and J are TRBV7-9 and TRBJ1-3; D unclear. Trimming pared 7 bases from V and 4 bases from J, leaving 8 bases between. Germline CDR1 SEHNR, CDR2 FQNEAQ (reference sequence). This CDR3 is 12 amino acids long. CDR3 sequence (DNA): TGTGCCAGCAACCTTCTCGGAAACACCATATATTTT. Amino acids: CASNLLGNTIYF.

This clone was detected once. This sequence joins TRBV19 and TRBJ2-3; D ambiguous. In germline, CDR1 is LNHDA, CDR2 SQIVND (reference sequence). Trimming took 1 base from V and 9 from J, leaving 8 bases between them. This CDR3 spans 12 amino acids. CDR3 region: CASSIGRDTQYF. CDR3 bases: TGTGCCAGTAGTATAGGCCGAGACACGCAGTATTTT.

The chain couples TRBV19 to TRBJ1-4, with D tentatively TRBD1 (5 bases). The CDR3 extends over 15 amino acids. Germline values: CDR1 LNHDA, CDR2 SQIVND (reference sequence). Trimming removed 7 bases at V and 7 bases at J, with 19 bases between. This chain's CDR3 is CASTLAGQGSEKLFF. The CDR3 DNA is TGTGCCAGTACCCTCGCTGGGCAGGGCTCTGAAAAACTGTTTTTT.

This rearrangement joins TRBV6-5 to TRBJ1-2, with D possibly matching TRBD1 (6 bases). Germline lookup yields CDR1 MNHEY and CDR2 SVGAGI. V lost 4 bases, J lost 3 bases, and 18 bases lay in between. This CDR3 has 16 residues. CDR3 DNA: TGTGCCAGCAGTTCCCTCCCCGGGACAAACTACTATGGCTACACCTTC. The encoded protein is CASSSLPGTNYYGYTF.

This chain links TRBV5-5 with TRBJ2-3; 10 bases match TRBD1. The CDR3 extends over 16 amino acids. V was pared by 4 bases and J by 3 bases, with 8 bases of the junction left unmatched. Germline lookup yields CDR1 SGHKS and CDR2 YYEKEE (reference sequence). Here the CDR3 DNA reads TGTGCCAGCAGCATGGCCGCGGACAGGGGGACAGATACGCAGTATTTT. It encodes CASSMAADRGTDTQYF.

This chain links TRBV20-1 with TRBJ2-3; D unclear. The germline V gene encodes CDR1 DFQATT and CDR2 SNEGSKA (reference sequence). The CDR3 is 8 residues long. The CDR3 loop reads CSPDTQYF. DNA for the CDR3: TGCAGCCCAGATACGCAGTATTTT.

The chain employs TRBV30 and TRBJ1-6; D is ambiguous. The germline gives CDR1 GTSNPN, CDR2 SVGIG (reference sequence). This CDR3 spans 14 amino acids. V was trimmed by 4 bases and J by 6 bases, leaving 13 bases between them. CDR3 in amino acids: CAWNTGSVNSPLHF. CDR3 DNA: TGTGCCTGGAATACGGGGTCAGTTAATTCACCCCTCCACTTT.

This clone was observed a handful of times. The chain is built from TRBV10-1 and TRBJ2-7; D is unclear. Germline CDR1 and CDR2: WNHNN and SYGVQD (reference sequence). The ends were cut back, 9 bases at V and 4 bases at J, with 16 bases in the middle. The CDR3 is 13 residues long. This CDR3 reads CARSLGPLYEQYF. The CDR3 nucleotides are TGCGCCAGATCCCTAGGCCCCCTATACGAGCAGTACTTC.

V is TRBV7-9 and J is TRBJ2-5; 8 nucleotides match TRBD1. V gave up 4 bases and J gave up 5 bases; unmatched junction bases: 6. The CDR3 runs 14 residues. CDR1 and CDR2 (germline): SEHNR, FQNEAQ (reference sequence). DNA for the CDR3: TGTGCCAGCAGCTCCGGACAGGGAGGCGAGACCCAGTACTTC. Translating it yields CASSSGQGGETQYF.

The chain links TRBV4-1 to TRBJ1-1, with D possibly matching TRBD1 (5 bases). V gave up 3 bases and J gave up 8 bases, with 13 bases separating them. The CDR3 is 13 amino acids. Germline V lookup: CDR1 MGHRA, CDR2 YSYEKL. CDR3 nucleotide sequence: TGCGCCAGCAGCCATCCTTCGGGGCTGGAAGCTTTCTTT. It translates to CASSHPSGLEAFF.

The rearrangement joins TRBV25-1 to TRBJ2-5, with D unresolved. Germline CDR1 reads MGHDK; CDR2 reads SYGVNS. CDR3 length: 13 amino acids. V was pared by 5 bases and J by 2 bases, with 9 bases between. The CDR3 nucleotides read TGTGCCAGCAGTACCGCTCATCAAGAGACCCAGTACTTC. Translating gives CASSTAHQETQYF.

The V call is TRBV18, the J call TRBJ1-2, with a possible D match to TRBD1 (6 bases). This CDR3 region has 15 residues. Deletions cut 4 bases from V and 12 bases from J, with 24 bases between. CDR1 and CDR2 (germline): KGHSH, LQKENI. Written as DNA, the CDR3 is TGTGCCAGCTCACTACAGGGTGGAAAGGACAACAGAAACACCTTC. It translates to CASSLQGGKDNRNTF.

The chain carries TRBV5-6 and TRBJ1-2; unclear D gene. The germline CDR1 and CDR2 sequences are SGHDT and YYEEEE. Trimming removed 4 bases at V and 2 bases at J, with 12 bases between. The CDR3 is made up of 14 amino acids. CDR3 bases: TGTGCCAGCAGCCCGCGGGGATCAAACTATGGCTACACCTTC. Translated, it gives CASSPRGSNYGYTF.